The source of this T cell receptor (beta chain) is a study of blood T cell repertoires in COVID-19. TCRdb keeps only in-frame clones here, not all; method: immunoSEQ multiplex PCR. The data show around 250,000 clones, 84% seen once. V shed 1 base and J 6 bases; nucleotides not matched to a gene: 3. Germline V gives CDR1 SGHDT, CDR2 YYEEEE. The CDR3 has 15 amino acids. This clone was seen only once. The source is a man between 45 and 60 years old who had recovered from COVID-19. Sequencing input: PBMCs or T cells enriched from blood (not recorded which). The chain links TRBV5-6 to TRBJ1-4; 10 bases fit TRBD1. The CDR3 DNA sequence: TGTGCCAGCAGCTTGCCTGGACAGGGGGATGAAAAACTGTTTTTT. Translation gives CASSLPGQGDEKLFF.